The entry that follows covers one TCR beta chain sequence. Antigen: not known. The CDR3 spans 15 residues. CDR1 and CDR2 (germline): SEHNR, FQNEAQ (reference sequence). Trimming took off 1 base at V and 7 bases at J, with 11 bases between the two ends. The sample originates from a study of T cell responses to AZD1222 COVID-19 vaccine. Clones were sequenced by immunoSEQ multiplex PCR, and TCRdb holds only the in-frame ones, with some missing. The sample has about 140,000 clones, just under 95% seen once. Regarding the study as a whole: Reportedly, nearly half the spike-specific TCRs target unmutated variant regions. Spike-specific TCR breadth and depth both grew after two AZD1222 doses.

This receptor was taken from an adult in good health. The sample consisted of peripheral blood, taken on day 0 of AZD1222 vaccination. This sequence joins TRBV7-9 and TRBJ1-6; D unclear. The CDR3 bases are TGTGCCAGCAGCTTAGGCGGCAGTTTCAATTCACCCCTCCACTTT. Its protein is CASSLGGSFNSPLHF.